These 26 T cell receptor beta chains originate from one sample sequenced in a study of T cell repertoires in aging, cancer and after chemotherapy. Peripheral blood genomic DNA, not sorted cells or RNA, was the template. A mixed TRB-A/B primer pool amplified rearranged TRB by multiplex touch-down PCR. TCRdb analysed the multiplex PCR reads with MiXCR anew, one entry per CDR3 protein. The table includes under 6,500 distinct CDR3 sequences, about 32% detected once. The sample consisted of blood. Receptors originate from a human donor with a blood cancer.

By frequency in the sample, this clonotype is medium-sized. The gene calls are TRBV13 and TRBJ2-1, with D maybe TRBD2 (5 bases). V dropped 3 bases and J dropped 6 bases, with 12 bases sitting between them. The CDR3 spans 14 residues. Germline CDR1 reads PRHDT; CDR2 reads FYEKMQ (reference sequence). The CDR3 here is CASSFYRGVNEQFF. The CDR3 region has the DNA TGTGCCAGCAGCTTTTACCGGGGAGTCAATGAGCAGTTCTTC.

This clonotype was picked up a small number of times. J is TRBJ2-1 and V is TRBV4-3; D might be TRBD2 (6 bases). V shed 0 bases and J shed 3 bases, with 12 bases lying between them. Germline V gene lookup returns CDR1 LGHNA and CDR2 YSLEER. The CDR3 length is 16 residues. This chain's CDR3 is CASSQDLGGGYNEQFF. CDR3 DNA: TGCGCCAGCAGCCAAGATCTGGGGGGAGGCTACAATGAGCAGTTCTTC.

This chain uses TRBV11-2 with TRBJ2-3, with 8 bases that match TRBD2. This CDR3 has 16 residues. Germline values: CDR1 SGHAT, CDR2 FQNNGV. The V and J ends lost 5 bases and 3 bases, in that order; junction bases with no gene match: 10. CDR3 coding DNA: TGTGCCAGCAGCGAGGGGGAGCGGGAGTGGACAGATACGCAGTATTTT. Its protein product is CASSEGEREWTDTQYF.

The chain links TRBV12-3 or TRBV12-4 to TRBJ2-1, with D uncertain. Trimming removed 3 bases from V and 9 bases from J, with 12 bases in between. The CDR3 is 13 residues long. This chain's CDR3 is CASSFLSLGEQFF. The CDR3 region has the DNA TGTGCCAGCAGTTTTTTATCCCTCGGTGAGCAGTTCTTC.

As for this clonotype: Possible read error: a much larger clone is one base away. The chain uses TRBV27 and TRBJ2-1; D is unclear. The CDR3 spans 14 residues. Between the trimmed V and J ends, which lost 6 bases and 2 bases, there was a span of 11 bases. The germline CDR1 and CDR2 sequences are MNHEY and SMNVEV (reference sequence). Written as DNA, the CDR3 is TGTGCCAGCAGCCCTGCGGTGACCTACAATGAGCAGTTCTTC. Amino acids: CASSPAVTYNEQFF.

This clonotype was seen more than once but under ten times. This sequence joins TRBV20-1 and TRBJ2-4; D tentatively reads TRBD1 or TRBD2 (5 bases each). Germline V gene sequence: CDR1 DFQATT, CDR2 SNEGSKA (reference sequence). Deletions cut 3 bases from V and 0 bases from J, with 15 bases between. The CDR3 is made up of 16 amino acids. In DNA form, the CDR3 reads TGCAGTGCTAGGGGGCCGGAGGTACTAGCCAAAAACATTCAGTACTTC. This sequence encodes CSARGPEVLAKNIQYF.

This clonotype is medium-sized within its sample. The chain joins TRBV29-1 to TRBJ2-5; 11 nucleotides match TRBD2. This CDR3 is built from 16 residues. With 0 bases clipped from V and 5 bases from J, the junction kept 8 bases outside the gene matches. CDR1 and CDR2 (germline): SQVTM, ANQGSEA. CDR3 region: CSVEEPSGRSVETQYF. In DNA, the CDR3 is TGCAGCGTTGAAGAACCTAGCGGGAGGTCGGTGGAGACCCAGTACTTC.

The V and J genes are TRBV14 and TRBJ2-7, with D hard to call. The V and J ends lost 1 base and 6 bases respectively, with 4 bases between them. Germline V gene sequence: CDR1 SGHDN, CDR2 FVKESK. The CDR3 sequence is 11 residues long. The CDR3, as DNA: TGTGCCAGCAGCCAAGCTCTCGAGCAGTACTTC. Residues: CASSQALEQYF.

This clonotype showed up just a few times. The V gene is TRBV28, the J gene TRBJ1-4; 10 nucleotides agree with TRBD1. This CDR3 is 14 amino acids long. Germline CDR1 and CDR2: MDHEN and SYDVKM. The trim removed 5 bases at V and 8 bases at J, leaving 5 bases unmatched. This chain's CDR3 is CASSRQGADEKLFF. The CDR3 coding sequence is TGTGCCAGCAGTCGACAGGGGGCCGACGAAAAACTGTTTTTT. The variable domain in full, with the rest retrieved from reference TRBV28 and TRBJ1-4, is DVKVTQSSRYLVKRTGEKVFLECVQDMDHENMFWYRQDPGLGLRLIYFSYDVKMKEKGDIPEGYSVSREKKERFSLILESASTNQTSMYLCASSRQGADEKLFFGSGTQLSVL.

By share, this clonotype counts as medium-sized. The chain carries TRBV27 and TRBJ2-2; 11 bases agree with TRBD1. Germline values: CDR1 MNHEY, CDR2 SMNVEV (reference sequence). This CDR3 has 14 residues. V gave up 8 bases and J gave up 5 bases; unmatched junction bases: 4. The CDR3 protein is CASAGQGETGELFF. Written as DNA, the CDR3 is TGTGCCAGCGCGGGACAGGGGGAAACCGGGGAGCTGTTTTTT.

V usage is TRBV4-3 and J usage is TRBJ2-1; 9 bases agree with TRBD1. This CDR3 is 20 amino acids long. Losses at the gene ends were 2 bases for V and 0 bases for J; bases not matched to a gene: 14. Germline V gives CDR1 LGHNA, CDR2 YSLEER. The CDR3 spells CASSQLTGGPYLGSYNEQFF. The CDR3 DNA follows: TGCGCCAGCAGCCAATTGACAGGGGGGCCGTATCTAGGCTCCTACAATGAGCAGTTCTTC.

The gene calls are TRBV13 and TRBJ2-7; TRBD1 agrees at 9 bases. Germline V lookup: CDR1 PRHDT, CDR2 FYEKMQ (reference sequence). This CDR3 has 13 residues. The ends lost 11 bases at V and 1 base at J; junction bases unmatched: 6. As DNA, the CDR3 is TGTGCCTGTGGGACAGGGAGTTCCTACGAGCAGTACTTC. It is translated as CACGTGSSYEQYF.

This clonotype was detected only a few times. As DNA, the CDR3 is TGTGCCAGCAGTCTAGGCACGGTAGCTTACGAGCAGTACTTC. Its translation: CASSLGTVAYEQYF. V is TRBV12-3 or TRBV12-4 and J is TRBJ2-7; no firm D call. This CDR3 comprises 14 residues. V lost 5 bases to trimming and J lost 4 bases, with 15 bases between them.

V and J are TRBV20-1 and TRBJ2-7; 11 bases are shared with TRBD2. The CDR3 is 16 residues long. Trimming took 0 bases from V and 4 from J; bases not matched to a gene: 8. Looked up from germline, CDR1 is DFQATT and CDR2 is SNEGSKA (reference sequence). The CDR3 spells CSARELTSGSRYEQYF. Here the CDR3 DNA reads TGCAGTGCTAGAGAACTTACTAGCGGGAGTAGGTACGAGCAGTACTTC.

The V gene is TRBV20-1, the J gene TRBJ1-1, with a tentative D call TRBD1 (6 bases). The CDR3 length is 13 residues. Trimming left V 6 bases short and J 1 base short, with 12 bases between. Per the germline V gene, CDR1 is DFQATT and CDR2 is SNEGSKA (reference sequence). Here the CDR3 reads CSARRGGNTEAFF. The DNA of the CDR3 is TGCAGTGCCCGTCGAGGGGGGAACACTGAAGCTTTCTTT.

In this sample, this clonotype is medium-sized (0.01 to 0.1%). The genes are TRBV6-2 or TRBV6-3 and TRBJ2-4; D unclear. The CDR3 has 12 amino acids. V was trimmed by 2 bases and J by 8 bases, leaving 7 bases between them. The germline V gene encodes CDR1 MNHEY and CDR2 SVGEGT. CDR3 DNA: TGTGCCAGCAGTTACCTCCCGGACATTCAGTACTTC. Protein sequence: CASSYLPDIQYF.

This clonotype is categorized as medium-sized (0.01 to 0.1%). This chain links TRBV19 with TRBJ2-3; 7 bases agree with TRBD2. The CDR3 spans 15 residues. Per the germline V gene, CDR1 is LNHDA and CDR2 is SQIVND (reference sequence). Trimming removed 3 bases from V and 4 bases from J; junction bases left unmatched: 7. CDR3 bases: TGTGCCAGTAGTATCCTGGCGGGAGAGTCAGATACGCAGTATTTT. Translated: CASSILAGESDTQYF.

The sample holds one count of this clonotype. The genes are TRBV7-9 and TRBJ1-1; D remains unclear. V gave up 3 bases and J gave up 1 base, with 6 bases separating them. The CDR3 length is 13 residues. Germline loops: CDR1 SEHNR, CDR2 FQNEAQ (reference sequence). CDR3 sequence reads: CASSFEPNTEAFF. CDR3 sequence (DNA): TGTGCCAGCAGCTTTGAACCGAACACTGAAGCTTTCTTT.

J is TRBJ2-2 and V is TRBV5-3, with 13 bases lining up with TRBD2. TRBV5-3 is reported as an ORF; its role is uncertain. CDR3 length equals 15 residues. The junction had 5 bases not matched to a gene; V was cut back by 8 bases and J by 4 bases. CDR3 DNA sequence: TGTGCCAGTTCGGGACTAGCGGGATTCACCGGGGAGCTGTTTTTT. It is translated as CASSGLAGFTGELFF.

Turning to this clonotype: At one end the junction does not follow the germline gene, possibly because of a read error. The chain employs TRBV18 and TRBJ1-2; 10 bases align to TRBD1. Germline-derived CDR1 and CDR2 are KGHSH and LQKENI. The CDR3 runs to 16 residues. The DNA of the CDR3 is TGTGCCAGCTCACCCGTTGGGACAGGGGTAGACTATTGCTACACCTTC. This sequence encodes CASSPVGTGVDYCYTF. Full variable domain (missing parts from reference TRBV18 and TRBJ1-2): NAGVMQNPRHLVRRRGQEARLRCSPMKGHSHVYWYRQLPEEGLKFMVYLQKENIIDESGMPKERFSAEFPKEGPSILRIQQVVRGDSAAYFCASSPVGTGVDYCYTFGSGTRLTVV.

This sequence joins TRBV6-5 and TRBJ2-7; D is perhaps TRBD1 (6 bases). The CDR3 is 15 amino acids. Looked up from germline, CDR1 is MNHEY and CDR2 is SVGAGI. V was cut by 0 bases and J by 4 bases, with 13 bases left in between. DNA of the CDR3: TGTGCCAGCAGTTACTCGAAGGCAGGGGTTTACGAGCAGTACTTC. It specifies CASSYSKAGVYEQYF.

This chain links TRBV30 with TRBJ1-3; a weak D match, TRBD1 (5 bases). CDR1 GTSNPN and CDR2 SVGIG come from the germline V gene (reference sequence). V lost 0 bases, J lost 6 bases, and 15 bases lay in between. This CDR3 has 15 amino acids. As DNA, the CDR3 is TGTGCCTGGAGTGTGGGCAGGGCGGCTGTAAACACCATATATTTT. Protein: CAWSVGRAAVNTIYF.

Sample share makes this clonotype medium-sized. CDR3 in DNA: TGTGCCAGCACCGTCAAGGAGCCCCAGCATTTT. Protein product: CASTVKEPQHF. The chain employs TRBV7-4 and TRBJ1-5; the D is unclear. V was cut by 7 bases and J by 8 bases, with 9 bases left in between. CDR3 length: 11 amino acids. CDR1 is SGHVT and CDR2 is SQSDAQ in the germline V gene.

This clonotype is medium-sized (0.01 to 0.1%) by share. V gene TRBV5-5 combines with J gene TRBJ2-2; TRBD1 might be the D (6 bases). Germline loops: CDR1 SGHKS, CDR2 YYEKEE (reference sequence). With 3 bases removed from V and 5 bases from J, the gap between germline ends came to 17 bases. CDR3 size: 16 residues. Here the CDR3 reads CASSSAAGVGTGELFF. The CDR3 region has the DNA TGTGCCAGCAGCTCCGCGGCAGGGGTGGGAACCGGGGAGCTGTTTTTT.

The gene calls are TRBV7-9 and TRBJ1-2, with 8 bases that match TRBD1. The CDR3 consists of 12 residues. Germline lookup yields CDR1 SEHNR and CDR2 FQNEAQ (reference sequence). V shed 5 bases and J 6 bases; nucleotides not matched to a gene: 2. CDR3 region: CASSPDRDGYTF. In DNA, the CDR3 is TGTGCCAGCAGCCCGGACAGGGATGGCTACACCTTC. The whole variable domain, filled in from reference TRBV7-9 and TRBJ1-2, reads DTGVSQNPRHKITKRGQNVTFRCDPISEHNRLYWYRQTLGQGPEFLTYFQNEAQLEKSRLLSDRFSAERPKGSFSTLEIQRTEQGDSAMYLCASSPDRDGYTFGSGTRLTVV.

This rearrangement joins TRBV28 to TRBJ2-7; 8 positions agree with TRBD2. Losses at the gene ends were 6 bases for V and 0 bases for J; bases not matched to a gene: 4. The CDR3 is 14 amino acids. Germline-derived CDR1 and CDR2 are MDHEN and SYDVKM. For the CDR3, the DNA is TGTGCCAGCAGGTTAGCGGGACCCTCCTACGAGCAGTACTTC. Its protein is CASRLAGPSYEQYF.